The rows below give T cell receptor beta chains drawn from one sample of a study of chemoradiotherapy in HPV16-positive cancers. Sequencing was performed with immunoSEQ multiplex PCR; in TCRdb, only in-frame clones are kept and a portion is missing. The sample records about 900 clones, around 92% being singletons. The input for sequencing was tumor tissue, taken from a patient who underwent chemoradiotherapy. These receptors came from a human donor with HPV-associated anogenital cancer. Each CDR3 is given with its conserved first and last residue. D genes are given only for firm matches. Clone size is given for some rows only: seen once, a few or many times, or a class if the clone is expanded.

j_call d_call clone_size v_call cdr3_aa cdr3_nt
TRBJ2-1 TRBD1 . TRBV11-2 CASRLVTGYNEQFF TGTGCCAGCAGACTTGTGACAGGGTACAATGAGCAGTTCTTC
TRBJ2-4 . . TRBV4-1 CASSQVRNIQYF TGCGCCAGCAGCCAGGTCCGTAACATTCAGTACTTC
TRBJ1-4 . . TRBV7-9 CASSGLGYKNEKLFF TGTGCCAGCAGCGGTCTCGGGTACAAAAATGAAAAACTGTTTTTT
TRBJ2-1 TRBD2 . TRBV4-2 CASSTSGGDYNEQFF TGTGCCAGCAGCACCAGCGGGGGGGACTACAATGAGCAGTTCTTC
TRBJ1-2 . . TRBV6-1 CASRVAGFNYGYTF TGTGCCAGCAGGGTCGCAGGTTTTAACTATGGCTACACCTTC
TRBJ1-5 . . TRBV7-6 CASSLAGVNQPQHF TGTGCCAGCAGCTTGGCAGGGGTCAATCAGCCCCAGCATTTT
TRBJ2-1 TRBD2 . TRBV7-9 CASSPKGLANNEQFF TGTGCCAGCAGCCCGAAGGGACTAGCGAACAATGAGCAGTTCTTC
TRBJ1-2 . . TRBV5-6 CASSFWQANYGYTF TGTGCCAGCAGTTTTTGGCAGGCTAACTATGGCTACACCTTC
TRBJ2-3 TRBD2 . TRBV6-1 CASSGMAGGTDTQYF TGTGCCAGCAGTGGCATGGCGGGAGGTACAGATACGCAGTATTTT
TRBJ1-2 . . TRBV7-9 CASSLEGYTF TGTGCCAGCAGCTTAGAGGGCTACACCTTC
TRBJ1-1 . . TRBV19 CASSINGGSTEAFF TGTGCCAGTAGTATAAACGGGGGAAGCACTGAAGCTTTCTTT
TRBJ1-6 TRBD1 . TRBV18 CASSLGQGGSPLHF TGTGCCAGCTCACTAGGACAGGGAGGTTCACCCCTCCACTTT
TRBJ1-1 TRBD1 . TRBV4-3 CASSPQLGGAEAFF TGCGCCAGCAGCCCCCAGCTAGGGGGCGCGGAAGCTTTCTTT
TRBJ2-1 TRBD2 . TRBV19 CASNQGKASGGPVRGEQFF TGTGCCAGTAATCAAGGGAAGGCTAGCGGGGGGCCGGTGCGTGGCGAGCAGTTCTTC
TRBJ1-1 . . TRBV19 CASSFWGGNTEAFF TGTGCCAGTAGTTTTTGGGGCGGGAACACTGAAGCTTTCTTT
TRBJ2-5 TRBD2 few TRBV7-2 CASSLVAGGPETQYF TGTGCCAGCAGCTTAGTAGCGGGGGGGCCCGAGACCCAGTACTTC
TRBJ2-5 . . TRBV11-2 CASSLVSGGSFGGETQYF TGTGCCAGCAGCTTAGTTTCCGGGGGATCCTTCGGGGGAGAGACCCAGTACTTC
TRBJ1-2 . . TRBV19 CASTLGTVINYGYTF TGTGCCAGCACCCTCGGGACGGTTATAAACTATGGCTACACCTTC
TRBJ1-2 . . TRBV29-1 CSVAEGGYGYTF TGCAGCGTTGCCGAAGGGGGGTATGGCTACACCTTC
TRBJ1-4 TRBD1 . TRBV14 CASSQEDTGQGIEKLFF TGTGCCAGCAGCCAAGAGGACACCGGACAGGGGATCGAAAAACTGTTTTTT
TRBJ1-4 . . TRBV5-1 CASSKGIGDNEKLFF TGCGCCAGCAGCAAAGGGATTGGGGATAATGAAAAACTGTTTTTT
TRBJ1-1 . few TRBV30 CAWSVSEVEAFF TGTGCCTGGAGTGTCTCCGAGGTAGAGGCTTTCTTT
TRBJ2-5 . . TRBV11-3 CASSFGIQETQYF TGTGCCAGCAGCTTTGGGATCCAAGAGACCCAGTACTTC
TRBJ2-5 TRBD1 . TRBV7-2 CASSLNRGQETQYF TGTGCCAGCAGCTTAAACAGGGGGCAGGAGACCCAGTACTTC
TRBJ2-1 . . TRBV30 CAWSVQEGGYNNEQFF TGTGCCTGGAGTGTACAGGAGGGGGGGTACAACAATGAGCAGTTCTTC
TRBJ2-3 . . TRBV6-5 CASRSTGHTQYF TGTGCCAGCAGGAGCACGGGGCATACGCAGTATTTT
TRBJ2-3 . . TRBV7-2 CASSLDGSGDTQYF TGTGCCAGCAGCTTGGACGGTTCAGGAGATACGCAGTATTTT
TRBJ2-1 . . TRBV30 CAWATTSFEQFF TGTGCCTGGGCAACGACGAGTTTTGAGCAGTTCTTC
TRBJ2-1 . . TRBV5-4 CASSREGGGPIQFF TGTGCCAGCAGCCGCGAGGGGGGCGGGCCAATCCAGTTCTTC
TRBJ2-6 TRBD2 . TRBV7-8 CASSPRGVRANVLTF TGTGCCAGCAGCCCCCGGGGGGTTAGGGCCAACGTCCTGACTTTC
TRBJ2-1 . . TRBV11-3 CASSVPGTLNEQFF TGTGCCAGCAGCGTACCGGGGACTCTAAATGAGCAGTTCTTC
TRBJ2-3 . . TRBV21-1 CASSNERGLLEYTDTQYF TGTGCCAGCAGCAACGAACGAGGGCTCCTGGAGTACACAGATACGCAGTATTTT
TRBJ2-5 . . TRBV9 CASTRSGGQETQYF TGTGCCAGCACCCGTAGTGGGGGCCAAGAGACCCAGTACTTC
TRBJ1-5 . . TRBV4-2 CASSQDPYGQINSNQPQHF TGTGCCAGCAGCCAAGATCCCTACGGACAGATTAATAGCAATCAGCCCCAGCATTTT
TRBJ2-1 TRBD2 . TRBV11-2 CASSLEAGGAEFF TGTGCCAGCAGCTTAGAAGCGGGAGGCGCGGAGTTCTTC
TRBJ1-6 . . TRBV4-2 CASSQATRRSSYNSPLHF TGTGCCAGCAGCCAGGCCACCCGAAGGAGCTCCTATAATTCACCCCTCCACTTT
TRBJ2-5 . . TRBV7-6 CASSLFSSGETQYF TGTGCCAGCAGCTTATTCTCCTCGGGAGAGACCCAGTACTTC
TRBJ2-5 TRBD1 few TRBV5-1 CASTLGKGQGETQYF TGCGCCAGCACCCTTGGCAAGGGACAGGGAGAGACCCAGTACTTC
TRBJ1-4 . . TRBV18 CASSPVGGNEKLFF TGTGCCAGCTCACCAGTAGGAGGGAATGAAAAACTGTTTTTT
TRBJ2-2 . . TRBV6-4 CASSGGDTGELFF TGTGCCAGCAGTGGAGGGGACACCGGGGAGCTGTTTTTT
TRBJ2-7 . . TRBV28 CASSYPVWGPQNEQYF TGTGCCAGCAGTTATCCCGTTTGGGGGCCCCAGAACGAGCAGTACTTC
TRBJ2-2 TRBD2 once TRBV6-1 CASSGLAGGPGELFF TGTGCCAGCAGTGGACTAGCGGGGGGGCCCGGGGAGCTGTTTTTT
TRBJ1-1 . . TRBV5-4 CASSWGAGNTEAFF TGTGCCAGCAGCTGGGGGGCAGGTAATACTGAAGCTTTCTTT
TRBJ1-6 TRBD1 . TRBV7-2 CASSLYWDREDSPLHF TGTGCCAGCAGCCTTTATTGGGACAGGGAAGATTCACCCCTCCACTTT
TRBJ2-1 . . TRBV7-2 CASSPSTNYNEQFF TGTGCCAGCAGCCCCTCGACCAACTACAATGAGCAGTTCTTC
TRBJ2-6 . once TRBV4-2 CASSQDTGSGANVLTF TGTGCCAGCAGCCAAGATACGGGATCTGGGGCCAACGTCCTGACTTTC
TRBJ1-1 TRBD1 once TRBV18 CASSPNPGTGGRAEAFF TGTGCCAGCTCACCGAACCCCGGGACAGGGGGTAGGGCTGAAGCTTTCTTT
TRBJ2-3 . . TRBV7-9 CASSWSGDTQYF TGTGCCAGCAGCTGGAGTGGGGATACGCAGTATTTT
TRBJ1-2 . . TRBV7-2 CASSNDRNYGYTF TGTGCCAGCAGCAACGACAGGAACTATGGCTACACCTTC
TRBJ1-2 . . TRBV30 CAWSVPPGGYTF TGTGCCTGGAGTGTACCCCCCGGGGGCTACACCTTC
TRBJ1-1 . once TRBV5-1 CASSLTGNTEAFF TGCGCCAGCAGCTTGACAGGGAACACTGAAGCTTTCTTT
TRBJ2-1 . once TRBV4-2 CASSPAGERHNEQFF TGTGCCAGCAGCCCTGCAGGGGAGCGTCACAATGAGCAGTTCTTC